This T cell receptor beta chain was sequenced during a study of T cells after yellow fever vaccination. In its sample, this clonotype was seen a few times. Its specificity is unknown. The V end was cut by 2 bases, the J end by 8 bases, with 12 bases between. The CDR3 covers 13 residues. Germline CDR1 reads LGHNA; CDR2 reads YNFKEQ. Regarding the study as a whole: Post-booster repertoires contained most primary-vaccination clones again (96% CD4, less than 90% CD8). A small proportion of clonotypes was detected in both the CD4 and CD8 compartments.

By 5'RACE template switching, TCR cDNA was produced, with a universal primer site and UMIs added in the process. TCRdb reprocessed the 5' RACE reads with MiXCR, giving one entry per CDR3 protein. The table lists more than 300,000 distinct CDR3 sequences, about 10% of them singletons, with about 3% in the top ten. The material was CD4+ T cells sorted from PBMCs, obtained 45 days after the yellow fever booster vaccination. The receptor was isolated from a man younger than 35 who received the YFV17D yellow fever vaccine. This chain joins TRBV4-2 and TRBJ1-2; D is possibly TRBD1 (5 bases). CDR3 nucleotide sequence: TGTGCCAGCAGCCAAATGGACACCTTCGGCTACACCTTC. Protein: CASSQMDTFGYTF.